The rows below give T cell receptor beta chains drawn from one sample of a study of control samples from healthy donors and cancer patients. Produced via immunoSEQ multiplex PCR; TCRdb's table is partial and in-frame only. Of 150,000 to 200,000 clones in the sample, approximately 96% were seen once. The sequenced sample consisted of blood. The source of these receptors is a middle-aged woman in good health. CDR3s include the opening cysteine and the closing phenylalanine or tryptophan. Fields, in order: CDR3 protein, CDR3 DNA, clone size, V gene, D gene, J gene. D genes are given only for firm matches. Size is stated for part of the rows, as once, few or many counts, or as a class when the clone is expanded.

CDR3aa: CASRGTSLLDGYTF
CDR3nt: TGTGCCAGCCGGGGGACTTCCTTGTTGGATGGCTACACCTTC
abundance: NA
v_gene: TRBV2
d_gene: NA
j_gene: TRBJ1-2

CDR3aa: CASKRTSGDLGGDEQFF
CDR3nt: TGTGCCAGCAAGAGGACTAGCGGAGACCTAGGGGGGGATGAGCAGTTCTTC
abundance: NA
v_gene: TRBV9
d_gene: TRBD2
j_gene: TRBJ2-1

CDR3aa: CASSLKDGRSGNTIYF
CDR3nt: TGTGCCAGCAGCTTGAAAGACGGGAGGTCTGGAAACACCATATATTTT
abundance: NA
v_gene: TRBV5-4
d_gene: NA
j_gene: TRBJ1-3

CDR3aa: CASSLSGGNSYEQYF
CDR3nt: TGTGCCAGCAGTCTTAGCGGGGGGAACTCCTACGAGCAGTACTTC
abundance: NA
v_gene: TRBV3-1/TRBV3-2
d_gene: TRBD2
j_gene: TRBJ2-7

CDR3aa: CASSFGDTEAFF
CDR3nt: TGTGCCAGCAGCTTCGGGGACACTGAAGCTTTCTTT
abundance: NA
v_gene: TRBV7-2
d_gene: NA
j_gene: TRBJ1-1

CDR3aa: CASGDSWAVADTQYF
CDR3nt: TGTGCCAGCGGGGACAGCTGGGCCGTTGCAGATACGCAGTATTTT
abundance: once
v_gene: TRBV5-6
d_gene: TRBD1
j_gene: TRBJ2-3

CDR3aa: CAWSGMDSPLHF
CDR3nt: TGTGCCTGGAGTGGAATGGATTCACCCCTCCACTTT
abundance: NA
v_gene: TRBV30
d_gene: NA
j_gene: TRBJ1-6

CDR3aa: CASSESGLQETQYF
CDR3nt: TGTGCCAGCAGTGAGTCCGGGCTCCAAGAGACCCAGTACTTC
abundance: NA
v_gene: TRBV25-1
d_gene: NA
j_gene: TRBJ2-5

CDR3aa: CASSYPGQVGEQYF
CDR3nt: TGTGCCAGCAGTTACCCTGGGCAGGTCGGCGAGCAGTACTTC
abundance: NA
v_gene: TRBV6-2/TRBV6-3
d_gene: NA
j_gene: TRBJ2-7

CDR3aa: CASSLGAGGPGETQYF
CDR3nt: TGTGCCAGCAGCTTGGGAGCGGGGGGGCCCGGAGAGACCCAGTACTTC
abundance: NA
v_gene: TRBV7-2
d_gene: TRBD2
j_gene: TRBJ2-5

CDR3aa: CASSRAPRELFF
CDR3nt: TGTGCCAGCAGCCGGGCCCCCCGAGAACTGTTTTTT
abundance: NA
v_gene: TRBV14
d_gene: NA
j_gene: TRBJ1-4

CDR3aa: CASSTGTANEKLFF
CDR3nt: TGTGCCAGCAGCACCGGGACAGCTAATGAAAAACTGTTTTTT
abundance: NA
v_gene: TRBV5-5
d_gene: TRBD1
j_gene: TRBJ1-4

CDR3aa: CASSLEVTGNYGYTF
CDR3nt: TGTGCCAGCAGCTTGGAAGTGACAGGGAACTATGGCTACACCTTC
abundance: NA
v_gene: TRBV5-4
d_gene: TRBD1
j_gene: TRBJ1-2

CDR3aa: CAWNVAGGSYNEQFF
CDR3nt: TGTGCCTGGAATGTAGCGGGAGGCTCCTACAATGAGCAGTTCTTC
abundance: once
v_gene: TRBV30
d_gene: TRBD2
j_gene: TRBJ2-1

CDR3aa: CASSLGQGPEQYF
CDR3nt: TGTGCCAGCAGCTTAGGTCAGGGCCCCGAGCAGTACTTC
abundance: NA
v_gene: TRBV7-9
d_gene: NA
j_gene: TRBJ2-7

CDR3aa: CASSIVGGGGQPQHF
CDR3nt: TGTGCCAGTAGTATAGTTGGTGGGGGCGGTCAGCCCCAGCATTTT
abundance: NA
v_gene: TRBV19
d_gene: NA
j_gene: TRBJ1-5

CDR3aa: CASTILGSPLHF
CDR3nt: TGTGCCAGCACCATTTTAGGTTCACCCCTCCACTTT
abundance: NA
v_gene: TRBV6-5
d_gene: NA
j_gene: TRBJ1-6

CDR3aa: CASSVGSSNYGYTF
CDR3nt: TGTGCCAGCAGCGTAGGGAGTTCTAACTATGGCTACACCTTC
abundance: once
v_gene: TRBV9
d_gene: NA
j_gene: TRBJ1-2

CDR3aa: CASSLGQIVANVLTF
CDR3nt: TGTGCCAGCAGCTTGGGGCAGATTGTAGCCAACGTCCTGACTTTC
abundance: NA
v_gene: TRBV5-6
d_gene: NA
j_gene: TRBJ2-6

CDR3aa: CASSRPGTGATEAFF
CDR3nt: TGTGCCAGCAGTCGTCCCGGGACAGGGGCGACTGAAGCTTTCTTT
abundance: NA
v_gene: TRBV6-5
d_gene: TRBD1
j_gene: TRBJ1-1

CDR3aa: CASSGTPGQGGSEQYF
CDR3nt: TGTGCCAGTAGTGGTACCCCGGGACAGGGGGGTAGTGAGCAGTACTTC
abundance: NA
v_gene: TRBV19
d_gene: TRBD1
j_gene: TRBJ2-7

CDR3aa: CASSQGEGLGYGYTF
CDR3nt: TGCGCCAGCAGCCAAGGGGAGGGTTTGGGCTATGGCTACACCTTC
abundance: NA
v_gene: TRBV4-3
d_gene: NA
j_gene: TRBJ1-2

CDR3aa: CASSLGPDTSTDTQYF
CDR3nt: TGCGCCAGCAGCTTAGGCCCAGACACTAGCACAGATACGCAGTATTTT
abundance: NA
v_gene: TRBV11-3
d_gene: NA
j_gene: TRBJ2-3

CDR3aa: CASLTNTEAFF
CDR3nt: TGTGCCAGCCTCACAAACACTGAAGCTTTCTTT
abundance: NA
v_gene: TRBV7-2
d_gene: NA
j_gene: TRBJ1-1

CDR3aa: CASSARTGNSPLHF
CDR3nt: TGCGCCAGCAGCGCAAGGACTGGAAATTCACCCCTCCACTTT
abundance: NA
v_gene: TRBV5-1
d_gene: NA
j_gene: TRBJ1-6

CDR3aa: CASSKTSGTSYEQYF
CDR3nt: TGCGCCAGCAGCAAGACTAGCGGGACTTCCTACGAGCAGTACTTC
abundance: NA
v_gene: TRBV4-1
d_gene: TRBD2
j_gene: TRBJ2-7

CDR3aa: CATSRGQAYTEAFF
CDR3nt: TGTGCCACCAGCAGAGGACAGGCCTACACTGAAGCTTTCTTT
abundance: NA
v_gene: TRBV15
d_gene: NA
j_gene: TRBJ1-1

CDR3aa: CASSLRQDRNIQYF
CDR3nt: TGCGCCAGCAGCTTGAGACAGGACCGAAACATTCAGTACTTC
abundance: NA
v_gene: TRBV5-1
d_gene: NA
j_gene: TRBJ2-4

CDR3aa: CASSLTGTGASTEAFF
CDR3nt: TGTGCCAGCAGCTTAACCGGGACAGGGGCGTCAACTGAAGCTTTCTTT
abundance: NA
v_gene: TRBV7-8
d_gene: TRBD1
j_gene: TRBJ1-1

CDR3aa: CASRNTSTNEKLFF
CDR3nt: TGTGCCAGCAGAAACACTTCAACTAATGAAAAACTGTTTTTT
abundance: once
v_gene: TRBV5-6
d_gene: NA
j_gene: TRBJ1-4

CDR3aa: CASRDRGRDGYTF
CDR3nt: TGTGCCAGCCGAGACAGGGGGCGGGATGGCTACACCTTC
abundance: NA
v_gene: TRBV11-2
d_gene: TRBD1
j_gene: TRBJ1-2

CDR3aa: CASSETGTPSGNTIYF
CDR3nt: TGTGCCAGCAGTGAAACGGGGACCCCCTCTGGAAACACCATATATTTT
abundance: NA
v_gene: TRBV6-1
d_gene: NA
j_gene: TRBJ1-3

CDR3aa: CAWSFSSGSQSAFF
CDR3nt: TGTGCCTGGAGCTTCTCTAGCGGGAGCCAATCCGCGTTCTTC
abundance: once
v_gene: TRBV30
d_gene: TRBD2
j_gene: TRBJ2-1

CDR3aa: CASSQDTDYEQYF
CDR3nt: TGCGCCAGCAGCCAAGATACAGACTACGAGCAGTACTTC
abundance: NA
v_gene: TRBV4-3
d_gene: NA
j_gene: TRBJ2-7

CDR3aa: CASGLDTYTDTQYF
CDR3nt: TGTGCTAGTGGTTTGGACACTTATACAGATACGCAGTATTTT
abundance: NA
v_gene: TRBV12-5
d_gene: NA
j_gene: TRBJ2-3

CDR3aa: CASSLEQMISGNTIYF
CDR3nt: TGTGCCAGCAGCTTAGAACAGATGATTTCTGGAAACACCATATATTTT
abundance: NA
v_gene: TRBV7-2
d_gene: NA
j_gene: TRBJ1-3

CDR3aa: CASSLQGTAEAFF
CDR3nt: TGTGCCAGCAGTTTACAGGGGACCGCTGAAGCTTTCTTT
abundance: NA
v_gene: TRBV27
d_gene: NA
j_gene: TRBJ1-1

CDR3aa: CASRETGTVNTEAFF
CDR3nt: TGTGCCAGCAGAGAAACCGGGACAGTGAACACTGAAGCTTTCTTT
abundance: once
v_gene: TRBV6-6
d_gene: TRBD1
j_gene: TRBJ1-1

CDR3aa: CASSQDSGRTYNEQFF
CDR3nt: TGCGCCAGCAGCCAAGATTCAGGACGAACCTACAATGAGCAGTTCTTC
abundance: once
v_gene: TRBV4-3
d_gene: NA
j_gene: TRBJ2-1